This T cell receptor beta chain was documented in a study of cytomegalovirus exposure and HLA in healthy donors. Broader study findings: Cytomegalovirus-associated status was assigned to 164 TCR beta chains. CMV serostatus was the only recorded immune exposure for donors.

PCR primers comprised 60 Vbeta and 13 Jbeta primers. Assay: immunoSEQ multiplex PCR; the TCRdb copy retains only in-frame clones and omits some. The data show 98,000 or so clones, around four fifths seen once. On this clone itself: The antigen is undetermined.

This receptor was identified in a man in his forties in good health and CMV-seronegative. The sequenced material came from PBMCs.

In nucleotides, the CDR3 is TGTGCCAGCAGCTTGGGACAGGGGAACTATGGCTACACCTTC. Its translation is CASSLGQGNYGYTF. The chain combines TRBV5-4 with TRBJ1-2, with 8 bases matching TRBD1. Trimming cost V 0 bases and J 2 bases; bases outside gene matches: 0. CDR1 and CDR2 from the germline V gene are SGHNT and YYREEE (reference sequence). The CDR3 loop spans 14 amino acids. Full variable domain (outside the CDR3, taken from reference TRBV5-4 and TRBJ1-2): ETGVTQSPTHLIKTRGQQVTLRCSSQSGHNTVSWYQQALGQGPQFIFQYYREEENGRGNFPPRFSGLQFPNYSSELNVNALELDDSALYLCASSLGQGNYGYTFGSGTRLTVV.